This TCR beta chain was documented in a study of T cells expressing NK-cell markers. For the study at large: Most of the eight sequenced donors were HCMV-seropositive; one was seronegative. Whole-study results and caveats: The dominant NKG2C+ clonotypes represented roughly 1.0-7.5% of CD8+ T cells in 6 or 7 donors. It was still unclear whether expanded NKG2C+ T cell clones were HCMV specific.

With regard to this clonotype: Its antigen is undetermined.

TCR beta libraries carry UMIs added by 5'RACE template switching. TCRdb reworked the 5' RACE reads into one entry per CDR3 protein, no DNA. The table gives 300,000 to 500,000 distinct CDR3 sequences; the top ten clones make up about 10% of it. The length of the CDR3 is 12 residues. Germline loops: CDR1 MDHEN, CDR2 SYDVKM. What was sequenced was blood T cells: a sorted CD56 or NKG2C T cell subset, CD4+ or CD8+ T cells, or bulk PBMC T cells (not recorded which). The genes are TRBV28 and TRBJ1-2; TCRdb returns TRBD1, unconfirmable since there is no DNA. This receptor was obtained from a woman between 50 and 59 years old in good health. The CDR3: CASLGQTYGYTF.